Following are 8 T cell receptor beta chains from one sample sequenced in a study of T cells in localized non-small cell lung cancer. The protocol was immunoSEQ multiplex PCR, while the TCRdb copy is restricted to in-frame clones and leaves out a portion. This sample has 45,000 to 60,000 clones, with 80% to 90% found just once. The sequenced sample was peripheral blood, obtained before any cancer treatment. These receptor sequences come from a woman between 35 and 75 years old with stage I lung adenocarcinoma.

This clone has only one observation. The chain uses TRBV27 and TRBJ2-5, with 8 nucleotides matching TRBD2. After removal of 0 bases from V and 4 bases from J, the junction contained 4 bases not matched to a gene. CDR3 length equals 15 residues. Germline assignment: CDR1 MNHEY and CDR2 SMNVEV (reference sequence). CDR3 coding DNA: TGTGCCAGCAGTTTATCGCGGGGGGCCTTAGAGACCCAGTACTTC. It specifies CASSLSRGALETQYF.

The chain couples TRBV28 to TRBJ1-5; the match to TRBD1 covers 7 bases. CDR1 and CDR2 from the germline V gene are MDHEN and SYDVKM. Trimming at V came to 7 bases and at J to 0 bases, leaving 3 bases not matched to a gene. This CDR3 is built from 14 residues. The CDR3 sequence is CASTPGGSNQPQHF. The CDR3 DNA is TGTGCCAGCACCCCAGGGGGTAGCAATCAGCCCCAGCATTTT.

The rearrangement joins TRBV11-3 to TRBJ1-1; possible D gene TRBD1, 6 bases. Germline CDR1 reads SGHNT; CDR2 reads YENEEA. The CDR3 has 15 amino acids. The V and J ends lost 1 base and 6 bases respectively, with 15 bases between them. CDR3: CASSLGRRGASEAFF. DNA for the CDR3: TGTGCCAGCAGCTTAGGTCGCAGGGGAGCTTCTGAAGCTTTCTTT.

The chain uses TRBV6-1 and TRBJ1-2, with 10 bases that match TRBD1. This CDR3 is 15 amino acids long. Trimming at V came to 4 bases and at J to 4 bases, leaving 6 bases not matched to a gene. Germline assignment: CDR1 MNHNS and CDR2 SASEGT. The CDR3 sequence: CASSGGRDRGYGYTF. DNA for the CDR3: TGTGCCAGCAGTGGGGGGCGGGACAGGGGCTATGGCTACACCTTC.

The CDR3 loop reads CASSSSSWDQETQYF. The CDR3 coding sequence is TGTGCCAGCAGTTCCTCATCATGGGACCAAGAGACCCAGTACTTC. V usage is TRBV28 and J usage is TRBJ2-5; D is ambiguous. This CDR3 comprises 15 residues. V dropped 4 bases and J dropped 0 bases, with 12 bases sitting between them. Germline V lookup: CDR1 MDHEN, CDR2 SYDVKM.

This clone was detected only once. This chain joins TRBV7-7 and TRBJ2-3; D is ambiguous. V gave up 1 base and J gave up 2 bases, with 4 bases separating them. The length of the CDR3 is 13 residues. Germline V gene data show CDR1 as SSHAT and CDR2 as FNYEAQ (reference sequence). The CDR3 region is CASSLDYTDTQYF. The CDR3 DNA follows: TGTGCCAGCAGCTTAGACTACACAGATACGCAGTATTTT.

This sequence joins TRBV4-3 and TRBJ1-1; D not certain. The ends were cut back, 1 base at V and 0 bases at J, with 15 bases in the middle. CDR1 is LGHNA and CDR2 is YSLEER in the germline V gene. CDR3 length: 17 amino acids. The CDR3 sequence is CASSQVGGRSVNTEAFF. The CDR3 nucleotides are TGCGCCAGCAGCCAAGTAGGTGGAAGGAGCGTGAACACTGAAGCTTTCTTT.

The CDR3 nucleotides read TGCGCCAGCAGCTTGGGCTTTGGGGGGCAGGACACTGAAGCTTTCTTT. It yields the protein CASSLGFGGQDTEAFF. The gene calls are TRBV5-1 and TRBJ1-1; D is possibly TRBD1 (6 bases). V dropped 0 bases and J dropped 3 bases, with 15 bases sitting between them. The CDR3 has 16 amino acids. In germline, CDR1 is SGHRS, CDR2 YFSETQ.